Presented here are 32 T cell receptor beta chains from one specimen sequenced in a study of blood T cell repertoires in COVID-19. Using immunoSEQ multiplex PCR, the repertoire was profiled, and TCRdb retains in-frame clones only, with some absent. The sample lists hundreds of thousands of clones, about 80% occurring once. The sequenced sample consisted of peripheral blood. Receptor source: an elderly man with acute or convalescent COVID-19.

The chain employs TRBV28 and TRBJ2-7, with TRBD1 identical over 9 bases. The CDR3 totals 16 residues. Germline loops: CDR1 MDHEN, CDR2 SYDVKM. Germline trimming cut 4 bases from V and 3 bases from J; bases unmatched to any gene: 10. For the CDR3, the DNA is TGTGCCAGCAGTTCCACCGGGACAGGGAAATTCTACGAGCAGTACTTC. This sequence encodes CASSSTGTGKFYEQYF.

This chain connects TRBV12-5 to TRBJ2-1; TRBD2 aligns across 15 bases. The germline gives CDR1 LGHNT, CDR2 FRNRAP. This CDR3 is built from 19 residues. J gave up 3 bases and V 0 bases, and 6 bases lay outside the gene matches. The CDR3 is CASGLVRGTSGRHYNEQFF. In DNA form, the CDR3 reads TGTGCTAGTGGTTTGGTACGTGGGACTAGCGGGAGGCACTACAATGAGCAGTTCTTC.

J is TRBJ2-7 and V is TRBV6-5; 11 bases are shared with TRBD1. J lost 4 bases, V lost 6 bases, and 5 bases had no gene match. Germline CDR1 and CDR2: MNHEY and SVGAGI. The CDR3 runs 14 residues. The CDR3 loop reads CASRAGTGGYEQYF. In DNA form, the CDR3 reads TGTGCCAGCAGAGCCGGGACAGGGGGGTACGAGCAGTACTTC.

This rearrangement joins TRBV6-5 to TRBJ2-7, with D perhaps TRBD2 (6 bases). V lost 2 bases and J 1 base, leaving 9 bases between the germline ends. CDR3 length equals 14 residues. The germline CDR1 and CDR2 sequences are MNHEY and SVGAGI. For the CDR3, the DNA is TGTGCCAGCAGTTACGGGACTCCTTCCTACGAGCAGTACTTC. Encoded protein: CASSYGTPSYEQYF.

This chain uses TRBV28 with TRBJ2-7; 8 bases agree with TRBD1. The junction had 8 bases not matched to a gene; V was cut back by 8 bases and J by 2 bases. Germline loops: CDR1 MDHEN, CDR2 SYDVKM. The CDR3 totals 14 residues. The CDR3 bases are TGTGCCAGCGGCCGGGGCAGGGGGCCCTACGAGCAGTACTTC. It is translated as CASGRGRGPYEQYF.

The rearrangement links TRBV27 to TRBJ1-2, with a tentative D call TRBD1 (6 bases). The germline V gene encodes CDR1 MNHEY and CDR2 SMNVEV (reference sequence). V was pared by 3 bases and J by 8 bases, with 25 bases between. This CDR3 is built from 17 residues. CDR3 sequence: CASSLGGGRWSFKGYTF. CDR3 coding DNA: TGTGCCAGCAGTTTGGGGGGGGGCAGGTGGTCTTTCAAGGGCTACACCTTC.

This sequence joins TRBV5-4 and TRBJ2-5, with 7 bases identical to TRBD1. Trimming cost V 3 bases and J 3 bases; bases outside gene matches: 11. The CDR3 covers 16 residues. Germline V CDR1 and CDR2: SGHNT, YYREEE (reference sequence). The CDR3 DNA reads TGTGCCAGCAGCTCCTATTTCCGGGACAGAGAAGAGACCCAGTACTTC. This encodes CASSSYFRDREETQYF. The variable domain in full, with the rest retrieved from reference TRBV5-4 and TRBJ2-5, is ETGVTQSPTHLIKTRGQQVTLRCSSQSGHNTVSWYQQALGQGPQFIFQYYREEENGRGNFPPRFSGLQFPNYSSELNVNALELDDSALYLCASSSYFRDREETQYFGPGTRLLVL.

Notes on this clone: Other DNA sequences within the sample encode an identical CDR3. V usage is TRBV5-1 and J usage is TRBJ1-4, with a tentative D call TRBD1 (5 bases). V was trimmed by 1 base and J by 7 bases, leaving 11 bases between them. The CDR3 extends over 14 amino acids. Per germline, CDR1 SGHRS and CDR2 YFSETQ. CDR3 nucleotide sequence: TGCGCCAGCAGCTTGCAAGGGGAGGGTGAAAAACTGTTTTTT. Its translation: CASSLQGEGEKLFF.

As DNA, the CDR3 is TGTGCCAGCAGCGTTCCGGGACAGGGGGCAACAGATACGCAGTATTTT. Translating it yields CASSVPGQGATDTQYF. The V gene is TRBV9, the J gene TRBJ2-3; 12 bases agree with TRBD1. The germline V gene encodes CDR1 SGDLS and CDR2 YYNGEE. The CDR3 length is 16 residues. Trimming took 2 bases from V and 3 from J; bases not matched to a gene: 4.

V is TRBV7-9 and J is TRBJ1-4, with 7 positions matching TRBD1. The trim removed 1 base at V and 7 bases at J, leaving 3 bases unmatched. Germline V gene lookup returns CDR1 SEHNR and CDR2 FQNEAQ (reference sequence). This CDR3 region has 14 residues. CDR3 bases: TGTGCCAGCAGCTTAGACAGGGGAATTGAAAAACTGTTTTTT. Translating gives CASSLDRGIEKLFF. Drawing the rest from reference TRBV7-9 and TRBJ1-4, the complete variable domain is DTGVSQNPRHKITKRGQNVTFRCDPISEHNRLYWYRQTLGQGPEFLTYFQNEAQLEKSRLLSDRFSAERPKGSFSTLEIQRTEQGDSAMYLCASSLDRGIEKLFFGSGTQLSVL.

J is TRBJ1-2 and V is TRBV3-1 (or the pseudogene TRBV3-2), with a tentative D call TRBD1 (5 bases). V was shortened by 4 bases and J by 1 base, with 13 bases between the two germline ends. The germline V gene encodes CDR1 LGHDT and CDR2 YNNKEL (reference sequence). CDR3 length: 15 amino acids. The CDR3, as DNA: TGTGCCAGCAGCCCCGGGGGGACGGTTAACTATGGCTACACCTTC. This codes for CASSPGGTVNYGYTF.

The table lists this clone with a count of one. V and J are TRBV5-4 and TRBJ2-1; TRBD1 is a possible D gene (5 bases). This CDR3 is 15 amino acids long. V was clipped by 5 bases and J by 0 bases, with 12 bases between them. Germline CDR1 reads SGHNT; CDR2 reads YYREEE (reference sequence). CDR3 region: CASSSTGRSYNEQFF. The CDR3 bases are TGTGCCAGCAGTTCCACAGGCCGCTCCTACAATGAGCAGTTCTTC.

DNA for the CDR3: TGTGCCACCAGTGATACCGGGACTAGATCAAACGAGCAGTACTTC. The encoded protein is CATSDTGTRSNEQYF. The rearrangement links TRBV24-1 to TRBJ2-7; 8 bases are shared with TRBD2. Germline lookup yields CDR1 KGHDR and CDR2 SFDVKD. The CDR3 runs 15 residues. The J segment lost 5 bases and the V segment lost 3 bases, leaving 8 bases of the junction unmatched.

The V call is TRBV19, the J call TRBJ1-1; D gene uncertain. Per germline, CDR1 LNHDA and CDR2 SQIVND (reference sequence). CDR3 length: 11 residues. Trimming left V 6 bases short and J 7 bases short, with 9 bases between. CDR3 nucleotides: TGTGCCAGTAGGACATTAGGTGAAGCTTTCTTT. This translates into CASRTLGEAFF.

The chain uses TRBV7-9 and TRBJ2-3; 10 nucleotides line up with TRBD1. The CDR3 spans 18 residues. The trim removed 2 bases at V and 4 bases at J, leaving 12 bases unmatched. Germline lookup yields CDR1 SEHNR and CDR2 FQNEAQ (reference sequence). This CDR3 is CASSLLGSGTGASDTQYF. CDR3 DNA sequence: TGTGCCAGCAGCTTATTGGGCTCCGGGACAGGGGCCTCAGATACGCAGTATTTT. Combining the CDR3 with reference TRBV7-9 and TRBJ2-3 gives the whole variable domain DTGVSQNPRHKITKRGQNVTFRCDPISEHNRLYWYRQTLGQGPEFLTYFQNEAQLEKSRLLSDRFSAERPKGSFSTLEIQRTEQGDSAMYLCASSLLGSGTGASDTQYFGPGTRLTVL.

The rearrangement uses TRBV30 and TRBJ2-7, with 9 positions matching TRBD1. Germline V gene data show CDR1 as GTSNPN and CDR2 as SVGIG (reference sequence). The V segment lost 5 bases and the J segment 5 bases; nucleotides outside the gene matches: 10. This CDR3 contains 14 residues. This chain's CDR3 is CAWQRGTGSNEQYF. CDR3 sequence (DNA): TGTGCCTGGCAACGAGGGACAGGGTCCAACGAGCAGTACTTC.

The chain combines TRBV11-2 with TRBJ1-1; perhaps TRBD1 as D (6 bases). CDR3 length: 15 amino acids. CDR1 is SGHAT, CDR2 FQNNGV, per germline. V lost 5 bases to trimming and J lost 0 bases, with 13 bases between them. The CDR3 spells CASSPLTGLNTEAFF. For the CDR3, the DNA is TGTGCCAGCAGCCCCCTGACAGGCCTGAACACTGAAGCTTTCTTT.

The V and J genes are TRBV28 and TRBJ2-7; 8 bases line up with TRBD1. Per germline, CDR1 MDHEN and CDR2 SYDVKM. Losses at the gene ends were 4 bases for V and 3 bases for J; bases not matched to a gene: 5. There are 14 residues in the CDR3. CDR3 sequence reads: CASSSPDRDYEQYF. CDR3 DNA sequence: TGTGCCAGCAGTTCTCCGGACAGGGACTACGAGCAGTACTTC.

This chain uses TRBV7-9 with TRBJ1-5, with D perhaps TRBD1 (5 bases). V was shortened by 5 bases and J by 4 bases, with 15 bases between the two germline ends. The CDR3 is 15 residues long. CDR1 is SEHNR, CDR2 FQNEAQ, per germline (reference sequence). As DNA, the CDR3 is TGTGCCAGCAGCCCCCCGGGCGGGGGGAATCAGCCCCAGCATTTT. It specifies CASSPPGGGNQPQHF.

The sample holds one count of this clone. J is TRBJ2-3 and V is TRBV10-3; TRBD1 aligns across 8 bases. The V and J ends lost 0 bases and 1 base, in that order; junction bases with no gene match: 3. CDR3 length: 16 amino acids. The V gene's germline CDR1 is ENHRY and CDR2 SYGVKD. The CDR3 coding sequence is TGTGCCATCAGTGAGTCGACAGGGGTGGGCACAGATACGCAGTATTTT. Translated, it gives CAISESTGVGTDTQYF.

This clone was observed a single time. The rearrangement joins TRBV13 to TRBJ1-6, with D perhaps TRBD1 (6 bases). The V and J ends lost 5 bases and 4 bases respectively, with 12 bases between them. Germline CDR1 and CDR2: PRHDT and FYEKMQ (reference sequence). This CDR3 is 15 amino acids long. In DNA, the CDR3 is TGTGCCAGCAGCCAAGACAGGTTTTATAATTCACCCCTCCACTTT. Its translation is CASSQDRFYNSPLHF.

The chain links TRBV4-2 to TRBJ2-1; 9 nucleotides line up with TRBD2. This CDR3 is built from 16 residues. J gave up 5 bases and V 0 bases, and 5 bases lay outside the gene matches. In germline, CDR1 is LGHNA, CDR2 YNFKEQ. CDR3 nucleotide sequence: TGTGCCAGCAGCCAAGACGGGCGGGGGGGCCACAATGAGCAGTTCTTC. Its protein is CASSQDGRGGHNEQFF.

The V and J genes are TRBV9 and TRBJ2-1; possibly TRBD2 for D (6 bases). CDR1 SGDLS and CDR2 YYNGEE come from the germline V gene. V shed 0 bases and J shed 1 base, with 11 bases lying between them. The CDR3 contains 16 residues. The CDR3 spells CASSVDRDSSYNEQFF. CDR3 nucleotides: TGTGCCAGCAGCGTAGATAGGGACTCATCCTACAATGAGCAGTTCTTC.

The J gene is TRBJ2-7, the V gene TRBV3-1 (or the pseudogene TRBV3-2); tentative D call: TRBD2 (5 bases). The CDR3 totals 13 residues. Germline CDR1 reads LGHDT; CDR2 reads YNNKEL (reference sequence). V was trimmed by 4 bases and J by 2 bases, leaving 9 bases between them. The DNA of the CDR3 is TGTGCCAGCAGCCGGACTGGACCCTACGAGCAGTACTTC. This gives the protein CASSRTGPYEQYF.

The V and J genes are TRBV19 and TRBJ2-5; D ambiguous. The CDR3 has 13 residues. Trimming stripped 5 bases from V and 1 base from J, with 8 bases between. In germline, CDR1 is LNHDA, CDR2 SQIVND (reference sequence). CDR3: CASSRPGQETQYF. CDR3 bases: TGTGCCAGTAGTCGCCCGGGCCAAGAGACCCAGTACTTC.

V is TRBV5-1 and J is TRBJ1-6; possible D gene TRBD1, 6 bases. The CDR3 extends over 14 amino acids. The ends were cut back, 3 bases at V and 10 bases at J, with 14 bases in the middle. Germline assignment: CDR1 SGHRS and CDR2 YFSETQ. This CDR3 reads CASSSSQGRSPLHF. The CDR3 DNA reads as TGCGCCAGCAGCTCCTCCCAGGGGCGATCACCCCTCCACTTT.

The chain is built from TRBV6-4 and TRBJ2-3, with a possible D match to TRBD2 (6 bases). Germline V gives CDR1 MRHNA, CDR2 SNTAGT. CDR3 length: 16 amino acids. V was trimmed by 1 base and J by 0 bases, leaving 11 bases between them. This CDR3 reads CASSDYGEVSTDTQYF. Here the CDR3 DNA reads TGTGCCAGCAGTGACTACGGGGAGGTTAGCACAGATACGCAGTATTTT.

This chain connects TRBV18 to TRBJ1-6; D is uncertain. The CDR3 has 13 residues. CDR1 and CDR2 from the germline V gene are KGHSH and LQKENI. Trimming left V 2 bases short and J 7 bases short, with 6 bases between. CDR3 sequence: CASSPNRNSPLHF. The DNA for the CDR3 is TGTGCCAGCTCACCAAACAGAAATTCACCCCTCCACTTT.

The CDR3 is CAWSDSGITWGGELFF. The CDR3 region has the DNA TGTGCCTGGAGTGATAGCGGGATTACATGGGGCGGGGAGCTGTTTTTT. This chain connects TRBV30 to TRBJ2-2; 8 bases are a match to TRBD2. Germline V CDR1 and CDR2: GTSNPN, SVGIG (reference sequence). With 1 base clipped from V and 7 bases from J, the junction kept 11 bases outside the gene matches. CDR3 length equals 16 residues.

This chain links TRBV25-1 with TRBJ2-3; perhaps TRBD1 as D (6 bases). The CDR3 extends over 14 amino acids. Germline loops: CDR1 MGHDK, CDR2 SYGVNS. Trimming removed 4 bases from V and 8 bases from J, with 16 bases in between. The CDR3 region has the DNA TGTGCCAGCAGTGGGGGGCAGTCGGTCGGTACGCAGTATTTT. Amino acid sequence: CASSGGQSVGTQYF.

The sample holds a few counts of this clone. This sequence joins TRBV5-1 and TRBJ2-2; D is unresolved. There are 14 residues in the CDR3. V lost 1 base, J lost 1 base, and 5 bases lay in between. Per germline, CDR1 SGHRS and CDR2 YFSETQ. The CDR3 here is CASSLSGNTGELFF. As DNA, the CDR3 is TGCGCCAGCAGCTTGTCGGGGAACACCGGGGAGCTGTTTTTT.

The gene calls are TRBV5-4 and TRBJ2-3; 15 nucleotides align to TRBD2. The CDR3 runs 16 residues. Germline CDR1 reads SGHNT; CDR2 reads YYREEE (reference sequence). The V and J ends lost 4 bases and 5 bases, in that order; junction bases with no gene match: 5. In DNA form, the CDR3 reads TGTGCCAGCAGCCAGGGACTAGCGGGGGGTCAAGATACGCAGTATTTT. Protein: CASSQGLAGGQDTQYF. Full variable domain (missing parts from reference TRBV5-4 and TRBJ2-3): ETGVTQSPTHLIKTRGQQVTLRCSSQSGHNTVSWYQQALGQGPQFIFQYYREEENGRGNFPPRFSGLQFPNYSSELNVNALELDDSALYLCASSQGLAGGQDTQYFGPGTRLTVL.